Presented here are 9 T cell receptor beta chains from one specimen sequenced in a study of T cell repertoires in cytomegalovirus infection. TCRdb recomputed calls from the reads with MiXCR, one row per CDR3 protein. The table lists 270,000 or so distinct CDR3 sequences, more than 15% of them singletons, with approximately 44% in the top ten. The sequencing sample was made of CD8+ T cells from PBMCs. These receptors were collected from a human donor in good health (CMV status not recorded). Some clones in this sample may be carry-over from other donors' samples.

CDR3 coding DNA: TGTGCCAGCAGTGAACTAGCGGGGGGTCCGAACACCGGGGAGCTGTTTTTT. Translating it yields CASSELAGGPNTGELFF. The genes are TRBV6-4 and TRBJ2-2; 12 bases match TRBD2. The CDR3 is 17 residues long. Germline V lookup: CDR1 MRHNA, CDR2 SNTAGT. V was pared by 3 bases and J by 0 bases, with 2 bases of the junction left unmatched.

The chain links TRBV20-1 to TRBJ1-4, with 11 positions matching TRBD1. J lost 6 bases, V lost 0 bases, and 6 bases had no gene match. CDR1 is DFQATT and CDR2 is SNEGSKA in the germline V gene (reference sequence). This CDR3 has 16 residues. DNA of the CDR3: TGCAGTGCTAGAGAGTCCGGGACAGGGGGGTATGAAAAACTGTTTTTT. The encoded protein is CSARESGTGGYEKLFF.

V usage is TRBV4-1 and J usage is TRBJ1-2, with D tentatively TRBD1 (5 bases). Trimming shortened V by 0 bases and J by 8 bases, and 19 bases separated the two germline ends. CDR3 length: 16 amino acids. CDR1 and CDR2 (germline): MGHRA, YSYEKL. CDR3 in amino acids: CASSQDLGQSDRGYTF. In DNA form, the CDR3 reads TGCGCCAGCAGCCAAGATTTGGGGCAGTCGGATCGGGGCTACACCTTC.

This clonotype was counted many times. V usage is TRBV7-2 and J usage is TRBJ2-3, with a weak D call TRBD1 (6 bases). Germline lookup yields CDR1 SGHTA and CDR2 FQGNSA. The CDR3 runs 18 residues. Trimming shortened V by 2 bases and J by 0 bases, and 18 bases separated the two germline ends. CDR3 DNA sequence: TGTGCCAGCAGCTTAAACGTGGGGGCCCGCACTAGCACAGATACGCAGTATTTT. Amino acids: CASSLNVGARTSTDTQYF.

This clonotype turned up a few times. The chain carries TRBV29-1 and TRBJ2-1; 7 nucleotides agree with TRBD2. The CDR3 extends over 14 amino acids. The germline gives CDR1 SQVTM, CDR2 ANQGSEA. V was clipped by 7 bases and J by 5 bases; unmatched bases: 11. CDR3 DNA sequence: TGCAGCGCCTCGGGCGGGGGTTGGAACAATGAGCAGTTCTTC. Protein: CSASGGGWNNEQFF.

The J gene is TRBJ1-1, the V gene TRBV27; 7 bases agree with TRBD1. CDR3 length equals 10 residues. Germline V gives CDR1 MNHEY, CDR2 SMNVEV (reference sequence). With V trimmed by 8 bases and J by 7 bases, 1 base remained unmatched. Here the CDR3 reads CASGDSEAFF. The CDR3 DNA sequence: TGTGCCAGCGGGGACAGTGAAGCTTTCTTT.

This clonotype was observed a handful of times. The chain is built from TRBV5-4 and TRBJ2-2; TRBD1 might be the D (6 bases). Between the trimmed V and J ends, which lost 0 bases and 6 bases, there was a span of 12 bases. Germline CDR1 SGHNT, CDR2 YYREEE (reference sequence). This CDR3 is built from 15 residues. CDR3 DNA sequence: TGTGCCAGCAGCTTGGCGGGGACACTTGCCGGGGAGCTGTTTTTT. Amino acids: CASSLAGTLAGELFF.

The chain employs TRBV5-6 and TRBJ2-1; D is uncertain. Per germline, CDR1 SGHDT and CDR2 YYEEEE. There are 16 residues in the CDR3. Trimming shortened V by 0 bases and J by 0 bases, and 10 bases separated the two germline ends. The chain's CDR3 is CASSLVPPSSYNEQFF. DNA of the CDR3: TGTGCCAGCAGCTTGGTCCCCCCCAGCTCCTACAATGAGCAGTTCTTC.

This clonotype was counted ten times or more. The rearrangement joins TRBV7-8 to TRBJ2-1; D not certain. This CDR3 contains 12 residues. Germline CDR1 is SGHVS and CDR2 is FQNEAQ. V lost 6 bases, J lost 7 bases, and 10 bases lay in between. CDR3 residues: CASRLFGNEQFF. The CDR3 region has the DNA TGTGCCAGCAGATTATTTGGGAATGAGCAGTTCTTC.